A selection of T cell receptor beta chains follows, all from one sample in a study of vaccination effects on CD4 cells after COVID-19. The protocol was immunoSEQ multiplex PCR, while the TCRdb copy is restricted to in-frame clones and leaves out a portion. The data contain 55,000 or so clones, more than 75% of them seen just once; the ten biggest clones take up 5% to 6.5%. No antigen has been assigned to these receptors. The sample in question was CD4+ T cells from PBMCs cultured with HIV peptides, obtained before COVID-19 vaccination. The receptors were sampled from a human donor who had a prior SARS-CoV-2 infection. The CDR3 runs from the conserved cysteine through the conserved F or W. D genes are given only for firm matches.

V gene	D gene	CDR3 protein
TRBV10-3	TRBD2	CAIRETSGGSNEQFF
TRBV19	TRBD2	CASSASGSRSGEQFF
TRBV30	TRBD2	CAWAGGPTDTQYF
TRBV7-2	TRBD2	CASSLASAGESYEQYF
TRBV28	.	CASRVYDQPQHF
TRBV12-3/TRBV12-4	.	CASSPKLRGYTF
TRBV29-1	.	CSAKAQGGYGYTF
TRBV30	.	CAWSWGRSNQPQHF
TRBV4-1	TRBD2	CASSLRGGLSDTQYF
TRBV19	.	CASQGTYNSPLHF
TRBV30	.	CAWSTPEGIPGELFF
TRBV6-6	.	CASSYIRRNEKLFF
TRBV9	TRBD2	CASHGGSFGEQYF
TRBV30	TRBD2	CAWTRGLAGETQYF
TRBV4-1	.	CASSQYDREDLYEQYF
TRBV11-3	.	CASSPLSGELFF
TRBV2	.	CASSPQDYEQYF
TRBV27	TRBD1	CASSPQGAHYGYTF
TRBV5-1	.	CASSLYPGGQPETQYF
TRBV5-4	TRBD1	CASSPGTGRDNEQFF
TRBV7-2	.	CASSLEGGLNTEAFF
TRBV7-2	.	CASSSQGGESETQYF
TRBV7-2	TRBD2	CASSPDLLSGGSYEQYF
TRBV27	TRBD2	CASSLASGRGPVNNEQFF
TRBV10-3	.	CAISESKNIQETQYF
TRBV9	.	CASSVGPNYEQYF
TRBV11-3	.	CASSFLALRTDTQYF
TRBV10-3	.	CAISESVGDAFF
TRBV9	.	CASSVRGWQETQYF